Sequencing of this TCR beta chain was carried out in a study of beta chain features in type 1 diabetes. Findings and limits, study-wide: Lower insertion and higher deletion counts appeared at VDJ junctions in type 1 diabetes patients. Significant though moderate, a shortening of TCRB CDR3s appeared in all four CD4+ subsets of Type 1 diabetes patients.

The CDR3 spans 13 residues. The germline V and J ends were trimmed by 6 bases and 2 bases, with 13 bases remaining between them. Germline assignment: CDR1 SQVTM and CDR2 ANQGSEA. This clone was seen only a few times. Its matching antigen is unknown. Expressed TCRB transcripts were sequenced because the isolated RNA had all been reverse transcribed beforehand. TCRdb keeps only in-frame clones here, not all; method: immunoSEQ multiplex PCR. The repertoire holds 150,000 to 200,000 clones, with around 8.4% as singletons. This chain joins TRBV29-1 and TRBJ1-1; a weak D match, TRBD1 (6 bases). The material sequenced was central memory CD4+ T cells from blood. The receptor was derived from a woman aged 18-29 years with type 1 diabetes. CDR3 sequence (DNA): TGCAGCGTGGGATCACAGGGTAACACTGAAGCTTTCTTT. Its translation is CSVGSQGNTEAFF.